What follows are 23 T cell receptor beta chains derived from one specimen sequenced in a study of blood T cell repertoires in COVID-19. TCRdb's copy holds only in-frame clones and misses some; the assay was immunoSEQ multiplex PCR. The sample comprises around 500,000 clones, approximately 85% of which are singletons, and approximately 3% rests with the top ten. Sequencing was done on a sample of peripheral blood. The source is a human donor in a cohort sampled during active COVID-19.

The V gene is TRBV29-1, the J gene TRBJ1-1; no firm D call. This CDR3 is built from 12 residues. CDR1 and CDR2 from the germline V gene are SQVTM and ANQGSEA. Trimming removed 4 bases from V and 10 bases from J, with 16 bases in between. CDR3 bases: TGCAGCGTTGTGAGCCAGTGGGAGGTAGCTTTCTTT. Amino acids: CSVVSQWEVAFF.

The V gene is TRBV5-1, the J gene TRBJ2-3, with 7 bases lining up with TRBD1. Per germline, CDR1 SGHRS and CDR2 YFSETQ. With V trimmed by 2 bases and J by 0 bases, 6 bases remained unmatched. There are 16 residues in the CDR3. The CDR3 protein is CASSLQGMTSTDTQYF. In DNA, the CDR3 is TGCGCCAGCAGCTTACAGGGGATGACTAGCACAGATACGCAGTATTTT.

The chain links TRBV6-5 to TRBJ2-6; TRBD2 matches at 7 bases. Trimming at V came to 11 bases and at J to 1 base, leaving 5 bases not matched to a gene. Per the germline V gene, CDR1 is MNHEY and CDR2 is SVGAGI. The CDR3 contains 14 residues. The CDR3 nucleotides read TGTGCCTCCGGGGGGATTTCTGGGGCCAACGTCCTGACTTTC. This translates into CASGGISGANVLTF.

The rearrangement links TRBV5-1 to TRBJ2-3; TRBD2 agrees at 12 bases. The ends lost 4 bases at V and 0 bases at J; junction bases unmatched: 9. The CDR3 has 18 amino acids. Looked up from germline, CDR1 is SGHRS and CDR2 is YFSETQ. This CDR3 reads CASSGGRTSGTSTDTQYF. CDR3 bases: TGCGCCAGCAGCGGTGGGAGGACTAGCGGGACTAGCACAGATACGCAGTATTTT.

J is TRBJ2-7 and V is TRBV3-1 (or the pseudogene TRBV3-2), with 11 bases identical to TRBD2. The CDR3 totals 16 residues. Per germline, CDR1 LGHDT and CDR2 YNNKEL (reference sequence). V shed 1 base and J 7 bases; nucleotides not matched to a gene: 9. The CDR3 nucleotides read TGTGCCAGCAGCCAAGGGGGACGGGGACTAGCGGCTGAGCAGTACTTC. This encodes CASSQGGRGLAAEQYF.

The chain links TRBV19 to TRBJ1-5; possibly TRBD1 for D (6 bases). V was cut by 4 bases and J by 6 bases, with 16 bases left in between. Germline V gives CDR1 LNHDA, CDR2 SQIVND (reference sequence). This CDR3 has 15 residues. CDR3 coding DNA: TGTGCCAGTAGTAAGGTCCAGGGGACTATTCAGCCCCAGCATTTT. Its protein is CASSKVQGTIQPQHF.

The chain combines TRBV24-1 with TRBJ1-5, with TRBD1 as a possible D gene (6 bases). From germline, CDR1 is KGHDR and CDR2 SFDVKD. Trimming pared 4 bases from V and 2 bases from J, leaving 11 bases between. The CDR3 sequence is 15 residues long. In nucleotides, the CDR3 is TGTGCCACCAGTGACTCCAACAGGGGCAATCAGCCCCAGCATTTT. It encodes CATSDSNRGNQPQHF.

Concerning this clone itself: Other nucleotide sequences from this sample produce the same CDR3. The gene calls are TRBV29-1 and TRBJ2-3; 10 positions match TRBD1. After removal of 7 bases from V and 1 base from J, the junction contained 2 bases not matched to a gene. CDR3 length: 13 amino acids. CDR1 is SQVTM and CDR2 is ANQGSEA in the germline V gene. Here the CDR3 reads CSAGQGGTDTQYF. As DNA, the CDR3 is TGCAGCGCCGGACAGGGGGGCACAGATACGCAGTATTTT.

The CDR3 coding sequence is TGTGCCAGCAGAGATGGACAGGGGTGGGGCTACACCTTC. Amino acid sequence: CASRDGQGWGYTF. The chain employs TRBV6-5 and TRBJ1-2; TRBD1 agrees at 9 bases. CDR1 is MNHEY, CDR2 SVGAGI, per germline. The CDR3 runs 13 residues. Trimming took 6 bases from V and 8 from J; bases not matched to a gene: 7.

The chain combines TRBV5-4 with TRBJ1-2, with a possible D match to TRBD1 (6 bases). Germline CDR1 SGHNT, CDR2 YYREEE (reference sequence). CDR3 size: 14 residues. Trimming took off 3 bases at V and 4 bases at J, with 13 bases between the two ends. CDR3 amino acids: CASSSRGGVYGYTF. In DNA, the CDR3 is TGTGCCAGCAGCTCCAGGGGTGGGGTCTATGGCTACACCTTC.

This chain joins TRBV3-1 (or the pseudogene TRBV3-2) and TRBJ1-2, with D unresolved. The CDR3 sequence is 16 residues long. Germline lookup yields CDR1 LGHDT and CDR2 YNNKEL (reference sequence). Trimming removed 1 base at V and 8 bases at J, with 20 bases between. CDR3 in DNA: TGTGCCAGCAGCCAAGCAAGCATTAGGGAGGTCAGGGGCTACACCTTC. Protein: CASSQASIREVRGYTF.

The V call is TRBV7-6, the J call TRBJ2-7, with D perhaps TRBD1 (6 bases). Germline-derived CDR1 and CDR2 are SGHVS and FNYEAQ. The CDR3 spans 15 residues. V shed 5 bases and J shed 0 bases, with 14 bases lying between them. CDR3 amino acids: CASSPVRGRSYEQYF. CDR3 nucleotides: TGTGCCAGCAGCCCCGTCAGGGGTCGCTCCTACGAGCAGTACTTC. Full variable domain (outside the CDR3, taken from reference TRBV7-6 and TRBJ2-7): GAGVSQSPRYKVTKRGQDVALRCDPISGHVSLYWYRQALGQGPEFLTYFNYEAQQDKSGLPNDRFSAERPEGSISTLTIQRTEQRDSAMYRCASSPVRGRSYEQYFGPGTRLTVT.

The genes are TRBV5-5 and TRBJ1-2, with 7 bases identical to TRBD1. J gave up 7 bases and V 4 bases, and 10 bases lay outside the gene matches. The length of the CDR3 is 14 residues. Germline CDR1 is SGHKS and CDR2 is YYEKEE (reference sequence). The CDR3 reads CASSAGTDPSGYTF. The CDR3 coding sequence is TGTGCCAGCAGCGCCGGGACAGATCCTAGTGGCTACACCTTC.

About this clone itself: An end of the junction differs from the germline gene, which may be a read error. The chain has TRBV7-3 and TRBJ2-7; D unclear. Germline assignment: CDR1 SGHTA and CDR2 FQGTGA. CDR3 length equals 13 residues. The CDR3 coding sequence is TGTGCCAGCAGCCCTGATAAATACGAGACAATGAACTTC. Translation: CASSPDKYETMNF.

J is TRBJ2-1 and V is TRBV3-1 (or the pseudogene TRBV3-2); TRBD2 agrees at 12 bases. This CDR3 spans 20 amino acids. Germline values: CDR1 LGHDT, CDR2 YNNKEL (reference sequence). The J segment lost 8 bases and the V segment lost 0 bases, leaving 17 bases of the junction unmatched. The CDR3 coding sequence is TGTGCCAGCAGCCAAGATCGGGGTATCTCGACTAGCGGGAGTGGGGATGAGCAGTTCTTC. Amino acids: CASSQDRGISTSGSGDEQFF.

This chain uses TRBV5-1 with TRBJ2-7; D not certain. Trimming pared 5 bases from V and 10 bases from J, leaving 16 bases between. The CDR3 has 12 residues. The V gene's germline CDR1 is SGHRS and CDR2 YFSETQ. In DNA, the CDR3 is TGCGCCAGCAGTTCCGACCGAGGAATCCAGTACTTC. Protein sequence: CASSSDRGIQYF.

The sample holds one count of this clone. V usage is TRBV19 and J usage is TRBJ2-4, with TRBD2 matching 9 bases. Germline assignment: CDR1 LNHDA and CDR2 SQIVND (reference sequence). The trim removed 3 bases at V and 0 bases at J, leaving 9 bases unmatched. CDR3 length equals 18 residues. The CDR3 DNA reads TGTGCCAGTAGTATTGAAGTAGCGGGAGTGGTAGCCAAAAACATTCAGTACTTC. Protein product: CASSIEVAGVVAKNIQYF.

The chain combines TRBV5-1 with TRBJ2-2; 11 positions agree with TRBD2. With V trimmed by 5 bases and J by 6 bases, 9 bases remained unmatched. Per germline, CDR1 SGHRS and CDR2 YFSETQ. The CDR3 runs 16 residues. This chain's CDR3 is CASRFSLAGGPGELFF. The CDR3 DNA reads as TGCGCCAGCAGGTTCAGCCTAGCGGGAGGTCCCGGGGAGCTGTTTTTT.

The chain uses TRBV4-3 and TRBJ1-1, with a weak D call TRBD1 (5 bases). This CDR3 is built from 15 residues. V was shortened by 1 base and J by 5 bases, with 14 bases between the two germline ends. Looked up from germline, CDR1 is LGHNA and CDR2 is YSLEER. In DNA form, the CDR3 reads TGCGCCAGCAGCCAAGTCAGGGAGGGGCTGACTGAAGCTTTCTTT. This gives the protein CASSQVREGLTEAFF.

V is TRBV10-3 and J is TRBJ2-1, with 10 bases lining up with TRBD2. CDR1 and CDR2 (germline): ENHRY, SYGVKD. After removal of 10 bases from V and 2 bases from J, the junction contained 5 bases not matched to a gene. The CDR3 has 14 residues. CDR3: CATSGTSAYNEQFF. CDR3 nucleotide sequence: TGTGCCACCTCCGGGACTAGCGCCTACAATGAGCAGTTCTTC.

The chain carries TRBV9 and TRBJ2-7; 8 bases line up with TRBD1. The length of the CDR3 is 15 residues. V lost 4 bases, J lost 0 bases, and 6 bases stayed unmatched. Germline V CDR1 and CDR2: SGDLS, YYNGEE. The CDR3 is CASSPGTGPSYEQYF. For the CDR3, the DNA is TGTGCCAGCAGCCCTGGGACAGGTCCCTCCTACGAGCAGTACTTC.

V usage is TRBV5-1 and J usage is TRBJ2-1; the match to TRBD1 covers 9 bases. The CDR3 covers 15 residues. Germline CDR1 reads SGHRS; CDR2 reads YFSETQ. V was pared by 4 bases and J by 3 bases, with 5 bases of the junction left unmatched. The CDR3 nucleotides read TGCGCCAGCAGCCCCGGACAGGGGTTCTACAATGAGCAGTTCTTC. Its translation: CASSPGQGFYNEQFF.

This rearrangement joins TRBV5-8 to TRBJ2-1; TRBD2 might be the D (5 bases). CDR1 and CDR2 from the germline V gene are SGHTS and YDEGEE. The CDR3 loop spans 17 amino acids. Deletions cut 4 bases from V and 0 bases from J, with 17 bases between. The CDR3 loop is CASSPILALSSYNEQFF. CDR3 DNA: TGTGCCAGCAGCCCGATTCTAGCTCTTAGCTCCTACAATGAGCAGTTCTTC.